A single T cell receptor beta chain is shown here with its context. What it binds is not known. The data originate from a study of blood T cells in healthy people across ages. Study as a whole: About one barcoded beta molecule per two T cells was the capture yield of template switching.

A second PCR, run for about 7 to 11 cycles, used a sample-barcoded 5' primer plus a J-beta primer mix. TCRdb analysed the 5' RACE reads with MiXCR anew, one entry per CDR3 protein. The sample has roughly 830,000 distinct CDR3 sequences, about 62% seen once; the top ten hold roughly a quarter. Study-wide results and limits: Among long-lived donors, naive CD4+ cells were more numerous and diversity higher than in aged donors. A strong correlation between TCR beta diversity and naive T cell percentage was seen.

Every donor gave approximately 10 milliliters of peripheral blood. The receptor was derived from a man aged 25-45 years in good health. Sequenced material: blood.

The CDR3 protein is CSASAGNYGYTF. The CDR3 DNA is TGCAGTGCTAGTGCAGGGAACTATGGCTACACCTTC. V is TRBV20-1 and J is TRBJ1-2; TRBD1 might be the D (5 bases). Germline V gene sequence: CDR1 DFQATT, CDR2 SNEGSKA (reference sequence). The CDR3 is made up of 12 amino acids. Trimming removed 3 bases at V and 2 bases at J, with 7 bases between.